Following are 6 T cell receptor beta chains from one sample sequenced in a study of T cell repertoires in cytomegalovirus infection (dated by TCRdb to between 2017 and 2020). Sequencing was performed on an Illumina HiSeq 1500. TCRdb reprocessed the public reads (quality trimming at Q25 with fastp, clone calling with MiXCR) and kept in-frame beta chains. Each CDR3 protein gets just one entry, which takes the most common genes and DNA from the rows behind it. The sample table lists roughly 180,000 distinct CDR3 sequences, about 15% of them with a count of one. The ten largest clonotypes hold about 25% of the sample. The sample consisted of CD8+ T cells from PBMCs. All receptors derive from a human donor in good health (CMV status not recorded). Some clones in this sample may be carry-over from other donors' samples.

The CDR3: CASSLAGQYYGYTF. The DNA of the CDR3 is TGTGCCAGCAGCTTAGCCGGACAGTACTATGGCTACACCTTC. The chain joins TRBV7-9 to TRBJ1-2; tentative D call: TRBD1 (6 bases). CDR3 length equals 14 residues. Germline V lookup: CDR1 SEHNR, CDR2 FQNEAQ (reference sequence). Trimming left V 0 bases short and J 3 bases short, with 8 bases between.

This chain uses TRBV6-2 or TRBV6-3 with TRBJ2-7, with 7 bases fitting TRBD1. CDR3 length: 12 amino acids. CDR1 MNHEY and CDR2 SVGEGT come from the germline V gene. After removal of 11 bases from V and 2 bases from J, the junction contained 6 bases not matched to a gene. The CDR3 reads CAAGQAAYEQYF. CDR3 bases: TGTGCCGCCGGACAGGCCGCCTACGAGCAGTACTTC.

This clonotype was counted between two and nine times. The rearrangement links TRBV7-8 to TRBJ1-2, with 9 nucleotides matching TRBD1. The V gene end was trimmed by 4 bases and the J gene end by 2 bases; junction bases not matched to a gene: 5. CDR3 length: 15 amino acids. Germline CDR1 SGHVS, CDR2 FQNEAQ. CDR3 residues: CASSSEQGANYGYTF. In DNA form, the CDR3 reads TGTGCCAGCAGCTCGGAACAGGGGGCAAACTATGGCTACACCTTC.

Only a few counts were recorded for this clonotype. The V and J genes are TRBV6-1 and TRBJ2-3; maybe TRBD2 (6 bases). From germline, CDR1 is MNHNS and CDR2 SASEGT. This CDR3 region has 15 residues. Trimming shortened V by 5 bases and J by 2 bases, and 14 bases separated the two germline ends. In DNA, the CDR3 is TGTGCCAGCAGTTCCGCCGGGACTCCCACAGATACGCAGTATTTT. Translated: CASSSAGTPTDTQYF.

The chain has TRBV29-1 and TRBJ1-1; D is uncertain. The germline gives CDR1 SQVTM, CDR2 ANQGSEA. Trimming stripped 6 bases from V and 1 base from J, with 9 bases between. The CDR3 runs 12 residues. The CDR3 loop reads CSVPDPNTEAFF. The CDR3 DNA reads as TGCAGCGTCCCGGACCCGAACACTGAAGCTTTCTTT.

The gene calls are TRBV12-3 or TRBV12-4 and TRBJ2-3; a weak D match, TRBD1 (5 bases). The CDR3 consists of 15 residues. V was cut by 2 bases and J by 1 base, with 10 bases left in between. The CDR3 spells CASSLWGTGTDTQYF. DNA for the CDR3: TGTGCCAGCAGTTTATGGGGCACTGGCACAGATACGCAGTATTTT.